This TCR beta chain was sequenced during a study of identical twins. The V segment lost 6 bases and the J segment 4 bases; nucleotides outside the gene matches: 6. The CDR3 spans 15 residues. Germline CDR1 is DFQATT and CDR2 is SNEGSKA (reference sequence). This clonotype was seen ten or more times. TCRdb processed the 5' RACE reads anew with MiXCR; each CDR3 protein has one entry. The repertoire holds roughly 710,000 distinct CDR3 sequences, with 6% to 6.5% as singletons. The chain links TRBV20-1 to TRBJ2-2; 12 positions agree with TRBD2. Sample: naive T cells sorted from blood. The sequence was obtained from a man aged 18 to 30 in good health. The CDR3 DNA is TGCAGTGCGAGACGGGGACTAGCGGGCACCGGGGAGCTGTTTTTT. It specifies CSARRGLAGTGELFF.